This entry is about one TCR beta chain. As yet, its antigen is unknown. At one boundary the junction diverges from the germline segment, which might be a read error. The sample originates from a study of cytomegalovirus exposure and HLA in healthy donors. Across the study: Earlier work reported approximately 110 million unique TCR beta sequences from 170 million or so T cells. The study, taken as a whole, reports: Sequencing artifact likely explains a cluster of highly shared sequence variants. CMV antigen specificity of a few CMV-associated chains was confirmed in vitro.

A multiplex PCR was run with 60 Vbeta primers and 13 Jbeta primers. Measured with immunoSEQ multiplex PCR; TCRdb has only the in-frame clones, and not every one. In the table there are about 130,000 clones, about 74% of which are singletons. CDR3 length: 17 amino acids. Germline lookup yields CDR1 MNHEY and CDR2 SMNVEV (reference sequence). The receptor was derived from a woman aged 55-70 years in good health and CMV-seronegative. The rearrangement links TRBV27 to TRBJ2-2, with D possibly being TRBD2 (6 bases). The source material was PBMCs. The CDR3 loop reads CASSPRLGWTATGGLFF. The CDR3, as DNA: TGTGCCAGCAGTCCCCGATTAGGGTGGACCGCCACCGGGGGGCTGTTTTTT.